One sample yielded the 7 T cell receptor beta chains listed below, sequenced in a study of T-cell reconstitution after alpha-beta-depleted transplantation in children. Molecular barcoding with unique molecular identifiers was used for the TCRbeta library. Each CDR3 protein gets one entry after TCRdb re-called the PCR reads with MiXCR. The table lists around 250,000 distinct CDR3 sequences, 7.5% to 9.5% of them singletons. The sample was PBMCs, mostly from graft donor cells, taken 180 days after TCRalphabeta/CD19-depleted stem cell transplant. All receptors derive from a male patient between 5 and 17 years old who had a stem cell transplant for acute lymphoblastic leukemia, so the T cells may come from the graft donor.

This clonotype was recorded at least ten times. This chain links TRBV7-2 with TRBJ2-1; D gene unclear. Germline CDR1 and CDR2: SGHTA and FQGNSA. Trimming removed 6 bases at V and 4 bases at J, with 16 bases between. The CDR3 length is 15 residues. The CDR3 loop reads CASSPEASAYNEQFF. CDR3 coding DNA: TGTGCCAGCAGTCCCGAAGCAAGCGCGTACAATGAGCAGTTCTTC.

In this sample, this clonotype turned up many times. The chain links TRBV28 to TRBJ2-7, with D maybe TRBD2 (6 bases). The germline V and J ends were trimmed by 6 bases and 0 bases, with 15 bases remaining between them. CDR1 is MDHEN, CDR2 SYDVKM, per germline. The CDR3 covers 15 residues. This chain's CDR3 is CASSPVGGTSYEQYF. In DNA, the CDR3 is TGTGCCAGCAGCCCCGTCGGAGGGACCTCCTACGAGCAGTACTTC. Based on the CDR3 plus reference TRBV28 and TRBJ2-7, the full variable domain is DVKVTQSSRYLVKRTGEKVFLECVQDMDHENMFWYRQDPGLGLRLIYFSYDVKMKEKGDIPEGYSVSREKKERFSLILESASTNQTSMYLCASSPVGGTSYEQYFGPGTRLTVT.

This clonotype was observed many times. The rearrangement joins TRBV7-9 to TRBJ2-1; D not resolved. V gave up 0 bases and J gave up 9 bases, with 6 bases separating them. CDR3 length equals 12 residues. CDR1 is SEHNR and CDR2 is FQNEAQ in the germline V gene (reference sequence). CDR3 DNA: TGTGCCAGCAGCTTAGCGGCGGCTGAGCAGTTCTTC. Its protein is CASSLAAAEQFF.

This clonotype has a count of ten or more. The CDR3 DNA is TGTGCCAGCCGGGGGAACACAGGGGCTGGGGCCAACGTCCTGACTTTC. Translating it yields CASRGNTGAGANVLTF. The J gene is TRBJ2-6, the V gene TRBV5-6; a weak D match, TRBD1 (7 bases). CDR1 is SGHDT, CDR2 YYEEEE, per germline. Deletions cut 7 bases from V and 2 bases from J, with 16 bases between. The CDR3 is made up of 16 amino acids.

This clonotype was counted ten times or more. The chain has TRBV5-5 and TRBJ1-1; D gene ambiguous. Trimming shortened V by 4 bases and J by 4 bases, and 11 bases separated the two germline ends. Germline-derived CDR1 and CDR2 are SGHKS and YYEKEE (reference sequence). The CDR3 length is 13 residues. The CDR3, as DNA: TGTGCCAGCAGCGCGGAGGGTAGCACTGAAGCTTTCTTT. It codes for CASSAEGSTEAFF.

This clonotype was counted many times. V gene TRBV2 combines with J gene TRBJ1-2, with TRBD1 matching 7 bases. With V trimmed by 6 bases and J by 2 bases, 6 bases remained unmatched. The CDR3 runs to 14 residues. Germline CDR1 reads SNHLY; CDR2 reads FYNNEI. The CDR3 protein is CASRAQDRNYGYTF. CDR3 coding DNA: TGTGCCAGCAGAGCACAGGACAGGAACTATGGCTACACCTTC.

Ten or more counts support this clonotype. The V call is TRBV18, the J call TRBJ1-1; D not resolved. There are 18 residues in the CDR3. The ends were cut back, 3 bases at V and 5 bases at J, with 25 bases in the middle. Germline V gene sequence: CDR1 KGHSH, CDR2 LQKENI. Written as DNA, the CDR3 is TGTGCCAGCTCACCTTCTTCGACCCATGGAGGACGGAATACTGAAGCTTTCTTT. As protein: CASSPSSTHGGRNTEAFF.